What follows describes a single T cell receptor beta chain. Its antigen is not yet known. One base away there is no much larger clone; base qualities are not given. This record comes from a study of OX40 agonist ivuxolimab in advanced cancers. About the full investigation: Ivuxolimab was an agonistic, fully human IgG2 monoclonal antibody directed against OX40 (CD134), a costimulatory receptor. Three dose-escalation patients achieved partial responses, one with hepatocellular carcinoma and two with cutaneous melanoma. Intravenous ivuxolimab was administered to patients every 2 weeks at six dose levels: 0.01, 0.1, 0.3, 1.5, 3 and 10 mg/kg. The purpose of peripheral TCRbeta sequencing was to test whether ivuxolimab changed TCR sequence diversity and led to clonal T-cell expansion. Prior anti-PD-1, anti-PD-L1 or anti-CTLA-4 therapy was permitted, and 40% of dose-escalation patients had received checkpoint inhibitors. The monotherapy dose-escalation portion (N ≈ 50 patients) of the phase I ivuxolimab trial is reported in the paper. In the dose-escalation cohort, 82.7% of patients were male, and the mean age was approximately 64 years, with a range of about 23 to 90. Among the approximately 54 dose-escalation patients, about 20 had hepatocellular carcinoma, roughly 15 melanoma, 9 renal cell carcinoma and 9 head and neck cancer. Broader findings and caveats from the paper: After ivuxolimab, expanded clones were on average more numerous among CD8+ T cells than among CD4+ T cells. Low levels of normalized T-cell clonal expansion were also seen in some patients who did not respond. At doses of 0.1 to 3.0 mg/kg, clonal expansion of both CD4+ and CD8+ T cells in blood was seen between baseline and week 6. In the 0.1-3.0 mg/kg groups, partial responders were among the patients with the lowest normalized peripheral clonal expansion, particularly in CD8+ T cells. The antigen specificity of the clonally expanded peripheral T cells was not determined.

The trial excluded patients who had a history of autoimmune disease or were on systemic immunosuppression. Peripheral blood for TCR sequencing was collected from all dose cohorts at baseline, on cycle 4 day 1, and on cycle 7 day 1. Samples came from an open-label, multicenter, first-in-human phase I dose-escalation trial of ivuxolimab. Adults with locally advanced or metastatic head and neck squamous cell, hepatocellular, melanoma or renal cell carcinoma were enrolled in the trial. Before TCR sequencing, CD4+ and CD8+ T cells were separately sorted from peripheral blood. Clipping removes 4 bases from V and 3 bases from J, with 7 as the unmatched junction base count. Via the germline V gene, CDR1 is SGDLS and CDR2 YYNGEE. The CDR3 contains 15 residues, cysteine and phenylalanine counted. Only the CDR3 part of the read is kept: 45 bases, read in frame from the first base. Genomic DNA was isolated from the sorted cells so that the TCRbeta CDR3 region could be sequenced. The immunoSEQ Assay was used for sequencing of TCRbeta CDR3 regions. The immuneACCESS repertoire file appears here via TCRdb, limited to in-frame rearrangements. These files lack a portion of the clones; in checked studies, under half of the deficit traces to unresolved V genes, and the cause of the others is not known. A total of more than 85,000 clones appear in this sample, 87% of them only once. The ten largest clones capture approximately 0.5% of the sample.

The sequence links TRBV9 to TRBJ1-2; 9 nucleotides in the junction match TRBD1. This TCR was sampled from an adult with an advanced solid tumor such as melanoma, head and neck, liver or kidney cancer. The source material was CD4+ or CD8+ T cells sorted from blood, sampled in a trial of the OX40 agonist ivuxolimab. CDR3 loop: CASSFWDREDYGYTF. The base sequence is TGTGCCAGCAGCTTTTGGGACAGGGAAGACTATGGCTACACCTTC.